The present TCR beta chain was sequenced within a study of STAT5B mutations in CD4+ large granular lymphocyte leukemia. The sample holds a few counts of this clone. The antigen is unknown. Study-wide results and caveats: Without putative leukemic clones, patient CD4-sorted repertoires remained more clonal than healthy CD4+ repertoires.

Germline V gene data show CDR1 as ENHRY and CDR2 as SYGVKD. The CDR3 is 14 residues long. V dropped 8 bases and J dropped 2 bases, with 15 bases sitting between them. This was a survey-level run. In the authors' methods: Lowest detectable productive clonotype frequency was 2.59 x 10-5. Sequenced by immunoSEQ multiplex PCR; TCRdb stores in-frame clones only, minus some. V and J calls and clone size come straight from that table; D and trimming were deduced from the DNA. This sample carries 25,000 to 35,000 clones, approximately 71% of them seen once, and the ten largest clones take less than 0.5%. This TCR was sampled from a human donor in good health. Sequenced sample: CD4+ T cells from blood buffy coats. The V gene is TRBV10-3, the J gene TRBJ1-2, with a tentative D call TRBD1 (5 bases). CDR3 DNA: TGTGCCATCGCAGGGACTTCGGGGAACTATGGCTACACCTTC. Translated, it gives CAIAGTSGNYGYTF.